The rows below give T cell receptor beta chains drawn from one sample of a study of blood T cell repertoires in COVID-19. Assay used: immunoSEQ multiplex PCR; TCRdb lists only in-frame clones, some missing. Altogether more than 100,000 clones are present, about 90% being singletons, with the ten largest covering about 2.5%. Sequenced: peripheral blood. These receptor sequences come from a man in his forties or fifties with active COVID-19. CDR3s include the opening cysteine and the closing phenylalanine or tryptophan. D genes are given only for firm matches. A clone size is listed for some rows: how often the clone was seen (once, few, many), or a class if it is expanded.

V,length,D,size,J,CDR3,DNA
TRBV6-5,15,.,few,TRBJ1-5,CASAPSGGSQGPQHF,TGTGCCAGCGCCCCCTCGGGGGGCTCCCAGGGGCCCCAGCATTTT
TRBV6-5,15,.,.,TRBJ1-3,CASSPWPGLGYTIYF,TGTGCCAGCAGTCCTTGGCCCGGACTAGGCTACACCATATATTTT
TRBV5-7,16,.,.,TRBJ2-1,CASSFGPRGSYNEQFF,TGTGCCAGCAGCTTTGGTCCCCGGGGATCCTACAATGAGCAGTTCTTC
TRBV6-5,14,.,.,TRBJ1-5,CASSYGGSNQPQHF,TGTGCCAGCAGTTACGGCGGGAGCAATCAGCCCCAGCATTTT
TRBV7-2,15,.,.,TRBJ1-2,CASSLVAAEGIGYTF,TGTGCCAGCAGCTTAGTAGCGGCAGAAGGGATTGGCTACACCTTC
TRBV19,12,.,.,TRBJ2-1,CASSIATSEQFF,TGTGCCAGTAGTATAGCCACGAGTGAGCAGTTCTTC
TRBV27,14,.,.,TRBJ1-2,CASSLGRDNYGYTF,TGTGCCAGCAGTCTGGGCAGGGATAACTATGGCTACACCTTC
TRBV7-8,14,.,.,TRBJ2-3,CASSQNGQLDTQYF,TGTGCCAGCAGTCAAAATGGCCAATTGGATACGCAGTATTTT
TRBV6-5,15,TRBD1,.,TRBJ1-3,CASSYTGGSGNTIYF,TGTGCCAGCAGTTACACAGGGGGCAGTGGAAACACCATATATTTT
TRBV5-4,15,TRBD1,.,TRBJ2-7,CASSLGDRGTYEQYF,TGTGCCAGCAGCTTGGGGGACAGGGGGACCTACGAGCAGTACTTC
TRBV7-8,14,.,once,TRBJ1-6,CASTTRDTNSPLHF,TGTGCCAGCACCACCCGGGACACCAATTCACCCCTCCACTTT
TRBV19,14,.,.,TRBJ2-7,CASSIDTGRYEQYF,TGTGCCAGTAGTATAGATACAGGGAGATACGAGCAGTACTTC
TRBV7-9,15,TRBD1,.,TRBJ1-2,CASTRDRRDSVGYTF,TGTGCCAGCACCCGGGACAGAAGGGACTCGGTAGGCTACACCTTC
TRBV9,14,.,.,TRBJ2-1,CASSVEDRLNEQFF,TGTGCCAGCAGCGTAGAGGACAGACTTAATGAGCAGTTCTTC
TRBV9,15,TRBD2,.,TRBJ2-5,CASNPGGADQETQYF,TGTGCCAGCAACCCCGGGGGGGCCGACCAAGAGACCCAGTACTTC
TRBV11-2,15,TRBD2,.,TRBJ2-7,CASSLGASGVDHRGF,TGTGCCAGCAGCCTGGGGGCTAGCGGGGTCGACCACAGGGGTTTC
TRBV19,16,.,.,TRBJ1-3,CASSIVSGARGNTIYF,TGTGCCAGTAGTATAGTGTCAGGGGCTCGTGGAAACACCATATATTTT
TRBV3-1/TRBV3-2,15,TRBD1,.,TRBJ1-2,CASSQGTGINYGYTF,TGTGCCAGCAGCCAAGGGACAGGGATTAACTATGGCTACACCTTC
TRBV30,15,TRBD1,.,TRBJ2-7,CAWGGSRGLVYEQYF,TGTGCCTGGGGGGGGAGCAGGGGGCTGGTGTACGAGCAGTACTTC
TRBV5-1,14,.,.,TRBJ1-1,CASSPPGAGSEAFF,TGCGCCAGCAGCCCACCAGGGGCAGGCTCGGAGGCTTTCTTT
TRBV18,13,TRBD2,.,TRBJ2-1,CASSPPTGGEQFF,TGTGCCAGCTCACCTCCTACGGGGGGTGAGCAGTTCTTC
TRBV6-5,16,TRBD1,.,TRBJ1-2,CASSYLSGGADYGYTF,TGTGCCAGCAGTTACCTGTCAGGGGGCGCAGACTATGGCTACACCTTC
TRBV5-4,16,TRBD2,.,TRBJ2-7,CASSSLTSGAPYEQYF,TGTGCCAGCAGCTCCTTGACTAGCGGGGCCCCCTACGAGCAGTACTTC
TRBV5-6,12,TRBD1,.,TRBJ2-5,CASSSDRETQYF,TGTGCCAGCAGCTCGGACAGGGAGACCCAGTACTTC
TRBV9,16,.,once,TRBJ2-5,CASSVQDLPFGETQYF,TGTGCCAGCAGCGTCCAGGACTTACCCTTTGGAGAGACCCAGTACTTC
TRBV6-6,14,.,.,TRBJ2-1,CASILHPSGNEQFF,TGTGCCAGCATCCTCCACCCGTCCGGCAATGAGCAGTTCTTC
TRBV6-5,13,.,.,TRBJ2-1,CASSYPGRDEQFF,TGTGCCAGCAGTTACCCCGGGCGGGATGAGCAGTTCTTC
TRBV2,16,.,.,TRBJ2-3,CASSLSLTSSTDTQYF,TGTGCCAGCAGCCTTTCTTTGACATCTAGCACAGATACGCAGTATTTT
TRBV19,11,.,.,TRBJ1-1,CASSESTEAFF,TGTGCCAGTAGTGAGAGTACTGAAGCTTTCTTT
TRBV2,15,.,.,TRBJ1-1,CASTTRQGGRTEAFF,TGTGCCAGCACTACACGCCAGGGAGGCCGCACTGAAGCTTTCTTT
TRBV3-1/TRBV3-2,14,.,.,TRBJ1-2,CASSPLGGGYGYTF,TGTGCCAGCAGCCCCCTCGGGGGTGGCTATGGCTACACCTTC
TRBV9,13,.,.,TRBJ2-2,CASSEDYTGELFF,TGTGCCAGCAGCGAGGACTACACCGGGGAGCTGTTTTTT
TRBV9,15,.,.,TRBJ2-5,CASSVAPGLQETQYF,TGTGCCAGCAGCGTAGCCCCGGGACTCCAAGAGACCCAGTACTTC